The rows below give T cell receptor beta chains drawn from one sample of a study of regulatory T cells in long-lasting Graves disease. MiXCR, run by TCRdb on the multiplex PCR reads, gives a single entry per CDR3 protein. The data show around 420,000 distinct CDR3 sequences, with 15% seen just once and over 7.5% held by the top ten. In addition, the sample was reused for a study of T cells in Graves' hyperthyroidism and ophthalmopathy.

The material was peripheral blood mononuclear cells (PBMCs), obtained at new diagnosis, from a patient treated with antithyroid drugs. The receptors originated from a woman aged 40 to 50 with Graves disease. The CDR3 runs from the conserved cysteine through the conserved F or W. A D gene is named only where the DNA matches it firmly. Clone size is given for some rows only: seen once, a few or many times, or a class if the clone is expanded.

TRBV28,TRBJ1-1,.,many,20,CASSSSRFGGPGYMNTEAFF
TRBV12-3/TRBV12-4,TRBJ2-2,.,many,14,CASSLGDYTGELFF
TRBV7-2,TRBJ2-3,.,few,16,CASSLYASSSTDTQYF
TRBV29-1,TRBJ2-7,.,many,15,CSVGWQGDTPYEQYF
TRBV7-2,TRBJ1-5,TRBD1,many,16,CASSQRWTGRNQPQHF
TRBV10-2,TRBJ2-7,TRBD1,many,14,CASSDPDRVDEQYF
TRBV7-2,TRBJ2-1,.,many,13,CASSPPMYNEQFF
TRBV28,TRBJ2-4,TRBD2,many,21,CASSPGSGVLAVNFVKNIQYF
TRBV20-1,TRBJ1-1,.,few,14,CSTTHPQGFTEAFF
TRBV10-3,TRBJ2-3,.,few,16,CAISVTPGIDTDTQYF
TRBV12-3/TRBV12-4,TRBJ2-1,.,many,15,CASSLGSNPYNEQFF
TRBV4-1,TRBJ1-2,.,.,15,CASSQGGAGPYGYTF
TRBV20-1,TRBJ2-1,.,many,11,CSASGTYEQFF
TRBV12-5,TRBJ2-3,.,many,14,CASGPTGPTNTQYF
TRBV10-2,TRBJ2-7,TRBD1,medium-sized,16,CASSEDMGTGVYEQYF
TRBV24-1,TRBJ2-3,TRBD2,many,18,CATSDAPELAGRTDTQYF
TRBV20-1,TRBJ1-6,.,many,13,CSARDRVLGTLHF
TRBV5-1,TRBJ1-2,.,many,15,CASSLAGRHNYGYTF
TRBV5-1,TRBJ2-2,.,few,15,CASSLEGPNTGELFF
TRBV5-1,TRBJ1-1,.,many,11,CASSLADEAFF
TRBV4-2,TRBJ1-4,TRBD1,.,14,CASSQDRQGEKLFF
TRBV11-1,TRBJ2-5,.,few,14,CASSLASVFETQYF
TRBV11-2,TRBJ1-6,.,many,15,CASSLSGSTNSPLHF
TRBV19,TRBJ2-1,TRBD2,few,17,CASRVLTSGGPHNEQFF
TRBV7-9,TRBJ2-3,.,.,13,CASSPRLGPTQYF
TRBV10-2,TRBJ2-7,.,many,11,CASSHNRRQYF
TRBV20-1,TRBJ2-7,.,many,15,CSATNPRQDPYEQYF
TRBV7-9,TRBJ2-1,.,many,14,CASSLAGGYNEQFF
TRBV30,TRBJ1-1,.,many,14,CAWSYLRMNTEAFF
TRBV7-3,TRBJ1-6,.,many,14,CASSSQGGGSPLHF
TRBV4-1,TRBJ1-4,.,.,16,CASSQDLSGLGEKLFF
TRBV6-5,TRBJ1-1,.,many,12,CASSYPPTEAFF
TRBV7-3,TRBJ2-2,TRBD2,.,15,CASSDLSGSAGELFF
TRBV7-8,TRBJ1-1,.,.,15,CASSFYASGNTEAFF
TRBV9,TRBJ2-3,TRBD2,.,15,CASSVGGGSTDTQYF
TRBV11-2,TRBJ1-1,.,many,14,CASTWNNRGTEAFF
TRBV2,TRBJ2-1,TRBD2,few,16,CASSEARGRAFNEQFF
TRBV2,TRBJ1-4,.,many,15,CASSVGVTTNEKLFF
TRBV4-1,TRBJ2-7,.,many,15,CASSQGRGLLDEQYF
TRBV7-2,TRBJ2-7,TRBD2,few,16,CASSFRSGRPSYEQYF
TRBV28,TRBJ2-1,TRBD2,many,15,CASRLAGGVMREQFF
TRBV2,TRBJ1-6,.,few,14,CASSEQQSNSPLHF
TRBV20-1,TRBJ2-5,TRBD2,many,14,CSAREASGRGTQYF
TRBV27,TRBJ2-7,.,many,13,CASSLGMKVEQYF
TRBV27,TRBJ1-1,.,many,13,CASSYGMNTEAFF
TRBV30,TRBJ1-1,.,many,14,CAWSRGGVGTEAFF
TRBV7-2,TRBJ1-3,.,many,14,CASSLDRSGNTIYF
TRBV19,TRBJ2-1,.,.,11,CASSIGGSGFF
TRBV2,TRBJ2-3,.,many,15,CASRIEGWEVDTQYF
TRBV10-3,TRBJ2-7,.,many,13,CAISEASRYEQYF
TRBV19,TRBJ2-7,.,few,13,CASSIGLHYEQYF
TRBV19,TRBJ1-2,TRBD1,.,18,CASKSGGLRRGHAVGYTF
TRBV4-1,.,.,few,13,CASSQSALNEQFF
TRBV14,TRBJ2-1,TRBD2,many,16,CASSQDTAGGPYEQFF
TRBV19,TRBJ1-4,.,few,14,CASSGQGLNEKLFF
TRBV20-1,TRBJ2-7,TRBD2,many,15,CSGRVPGTRAGEQYF
TRBV15,TRBJ2-5,TRBD2,many,16,CATSKLAGGSQETQYF